The present TCR beta chain was sequenced within a study of blood T cell repertoires in COVID-19 (dated by TCRdb to the early 2020s). Looking at the study overall: The collaborator samples originated in the United States, Italy and Spain and spanned the acute and convalescent phases of COVID-19. The material from the prospective study consisted of cDNA or gDNA derived from T cells, B-cell-depleted T cells, or PBMCs. Subjects who had been exposed to COVID-19, were actively infected with it, or had recovered from it provided the deeply sampled blood TCRbeta repertoires that made up the dataset. The repertoires were made available in a free public database intended to serve as a resource for research on the immune response to SARS-CoV-2. Samples came from the ongoing ImmuneRACE study (first 160 participants) plus 1,254 subjects from 6 global collaborators. The sample metadata nearly always contained a de-identified subject ID, COVID-19 status, age in years and sex. HLA class I and class II types, where available, came from metadata supplied by the sample provider rather than from assay-based typing. Broader findings and caveats from the paper: Clinical and demographic metadata were provided uncurated, with the amount varying by source and participant.

The germline V gene (reference sequence) specifies MNHEY as CDR1 and SMNVEV as CDR2. Measured from the cysteine to the phenylalanine, the CDR3 is 13 residues long. Only the CDR3 DNA is retained, 39 bases long and in frame from the first base. The germline V and J ends show losses of 3 bases and 10 bases respectively, and no gene match explains 4 bases of the junction. TCRbeta CDR3 regions were amplified from genomic DNA by means of the immunoSEQ Assay, a bias-controlled multiplex PCR. Processing in the source paper ran as follows. Nucleated cell counts per sample were estimated from amplification of reference gene primers within the assay. To quantify the absolute abundance of each unique TCRbeta CDR3 rearrangement, sequence reads were collapsed and filtered. For each sample, productive Simpson clonality was calculated as the square root of Simpson's diversity index over productive rearrangements. Sourced from immuneACCESS, this table was stored by TCRdb with only in-frame sequences that have V and J called. A share of the clones is absent; for the studies checked, an unresolved V gene accounts for under half, and the remainder has no known explanation. The V and J calls and clone size come from that table; D and trimming were worked out from the DNA. The sample includes about 250,000 clones, with around nine tenths observed a single time. The ten largest clones represent around 0.91% of the sample.

A note on this clone: The antigen it recognizes is unknown. Qualities for individual bases were not recorded, and no much larger clone is one base off.

A second Seattle source provided samples from volunteer blood donors who had recovered from COVID-19. Whole blood was collected in K2EDTA tubes by collaborating institutions according to the institutions' own protocols. Collaborator samples were shipped for TCRbeta analysis as frozen whole blood, isolated PBMCs, or DNA extracted from either sample type. This TCR was sampled from a woman between 40 and 55 years old who had recovered from COVID-19. Input material: peripheral blood. The chain links TRBV27 with TRBJ2-1, with 9 junctional bases fitting TRBD2. The CDR3 protein: CASSFPSGTEQFF. The nucleotide sequence is TGTGCCAGCAGTTTCCCTAGCGGGACCGAGCAGTTCTTC.